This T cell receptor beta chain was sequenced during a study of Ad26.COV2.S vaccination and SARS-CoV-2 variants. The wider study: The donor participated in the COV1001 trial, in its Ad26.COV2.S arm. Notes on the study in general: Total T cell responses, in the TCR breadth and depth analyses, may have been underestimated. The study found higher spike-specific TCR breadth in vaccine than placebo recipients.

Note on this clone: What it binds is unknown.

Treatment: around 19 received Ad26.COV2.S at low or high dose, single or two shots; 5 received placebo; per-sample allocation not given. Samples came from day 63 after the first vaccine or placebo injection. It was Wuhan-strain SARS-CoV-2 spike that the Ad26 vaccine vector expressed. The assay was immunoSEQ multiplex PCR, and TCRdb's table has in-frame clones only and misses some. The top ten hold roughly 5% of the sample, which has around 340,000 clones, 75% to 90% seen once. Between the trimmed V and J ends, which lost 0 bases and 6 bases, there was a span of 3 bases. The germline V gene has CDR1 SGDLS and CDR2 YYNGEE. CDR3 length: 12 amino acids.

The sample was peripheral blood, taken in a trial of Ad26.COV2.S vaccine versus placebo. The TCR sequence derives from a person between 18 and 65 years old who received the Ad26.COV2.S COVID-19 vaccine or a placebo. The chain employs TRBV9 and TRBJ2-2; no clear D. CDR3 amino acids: CASSVAPGELFF. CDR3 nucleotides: TGTGCCAGCAGCGTAGCTCCCGGGGAGCTGTTTTTT.